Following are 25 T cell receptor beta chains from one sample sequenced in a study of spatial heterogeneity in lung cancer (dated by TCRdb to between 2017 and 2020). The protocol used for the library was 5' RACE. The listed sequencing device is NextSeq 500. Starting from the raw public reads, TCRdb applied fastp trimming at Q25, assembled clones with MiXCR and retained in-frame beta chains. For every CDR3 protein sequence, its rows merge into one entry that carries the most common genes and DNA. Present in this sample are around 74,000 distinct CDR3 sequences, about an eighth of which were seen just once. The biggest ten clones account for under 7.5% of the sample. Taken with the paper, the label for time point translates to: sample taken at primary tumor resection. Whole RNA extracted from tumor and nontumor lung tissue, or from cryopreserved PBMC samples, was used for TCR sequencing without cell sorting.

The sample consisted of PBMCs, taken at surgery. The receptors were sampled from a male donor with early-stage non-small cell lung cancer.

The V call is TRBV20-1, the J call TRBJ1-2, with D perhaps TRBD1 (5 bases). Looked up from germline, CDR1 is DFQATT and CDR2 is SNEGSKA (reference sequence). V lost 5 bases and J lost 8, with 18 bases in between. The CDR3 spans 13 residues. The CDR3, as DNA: TGCAGTGCTTTCCGGGACGCGGAGAGAGGCTACACCTTC. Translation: CSAFRDAERGYTF.

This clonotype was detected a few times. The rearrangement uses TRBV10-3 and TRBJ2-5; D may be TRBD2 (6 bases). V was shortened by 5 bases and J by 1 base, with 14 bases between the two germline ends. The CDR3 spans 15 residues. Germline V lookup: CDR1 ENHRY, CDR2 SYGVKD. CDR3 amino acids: CAISPNSGTQETQYF. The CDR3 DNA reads TGTGCCATCAGTCCAAATAGCGGAACCCAAGAGACCCAGTACTTC.

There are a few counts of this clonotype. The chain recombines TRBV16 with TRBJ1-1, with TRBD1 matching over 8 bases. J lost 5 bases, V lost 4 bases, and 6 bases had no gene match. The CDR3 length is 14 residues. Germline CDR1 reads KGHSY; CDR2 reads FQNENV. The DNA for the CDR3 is TGTGCCAGCAGCCGCGTGACAGGGGCGACTGAAGCTTTCTTT. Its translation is CASSRVTGATEAFF.

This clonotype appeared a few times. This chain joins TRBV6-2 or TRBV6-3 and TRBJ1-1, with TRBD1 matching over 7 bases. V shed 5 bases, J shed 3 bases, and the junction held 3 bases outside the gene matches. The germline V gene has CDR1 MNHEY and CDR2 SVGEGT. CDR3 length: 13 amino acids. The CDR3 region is CASSPQGDTEAFF. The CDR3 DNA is TGTGCCAGCAGTCCCCAGGGGGACACTGAAGCTTTCTTT.

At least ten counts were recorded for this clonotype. CDR3 nucleotide sequence: TGTGCCAGCAGTTACTCGAATTCACCCCTCCACTTT. Translating it yields CASSYSNSPLHF. The chain uses TRBV6-5 and TRBJ1-6; D remains unclear. Trimming shortened V by 0 bases and J by 7 bases, and 1 base separated the two germline ends. Germline loops: CDR1 MNHEY, CDR2 SVGAGI. The CDR3 is 12 residues long.

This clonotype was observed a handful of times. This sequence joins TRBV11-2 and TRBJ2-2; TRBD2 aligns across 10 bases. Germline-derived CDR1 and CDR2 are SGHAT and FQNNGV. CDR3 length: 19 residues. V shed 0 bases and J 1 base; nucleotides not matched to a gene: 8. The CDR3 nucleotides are TGTGCCAGCAGCTTAGAGGGCCTAGCGGGAGTCGGGAACACCGGGGAGCTGTTTTTT. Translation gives CASSLEGLAGVGNTGELFF. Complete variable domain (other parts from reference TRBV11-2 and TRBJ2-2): EAGVAQSPRYKIIEKRQSVAFWCNPISGHATLYWYQQILGQGPKLLIQFQNNGVVDDSQLPKDRFSAERLKGVDSTLKIQPAKLEDSAVYLCASSLEGLAGVGNTGELFFGEGSRLTVL.

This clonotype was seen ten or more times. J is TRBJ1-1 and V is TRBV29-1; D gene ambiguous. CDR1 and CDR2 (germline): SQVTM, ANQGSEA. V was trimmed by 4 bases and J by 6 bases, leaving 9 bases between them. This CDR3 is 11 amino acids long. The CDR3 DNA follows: TGCAGCGTTGGGTGGAGCGCTGAAGCTTTCTTT. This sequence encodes CSVGWSAEAFF.

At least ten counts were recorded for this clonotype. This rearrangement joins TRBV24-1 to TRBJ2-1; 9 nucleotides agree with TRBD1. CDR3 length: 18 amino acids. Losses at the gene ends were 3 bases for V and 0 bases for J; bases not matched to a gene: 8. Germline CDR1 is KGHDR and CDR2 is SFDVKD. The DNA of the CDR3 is TGTGCCACCAGTGATCCCGGGCAGGGACAGGGCTCCTACAATGAGCAGTTCTTC. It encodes CATSDPGQGQGSYNEQFF.

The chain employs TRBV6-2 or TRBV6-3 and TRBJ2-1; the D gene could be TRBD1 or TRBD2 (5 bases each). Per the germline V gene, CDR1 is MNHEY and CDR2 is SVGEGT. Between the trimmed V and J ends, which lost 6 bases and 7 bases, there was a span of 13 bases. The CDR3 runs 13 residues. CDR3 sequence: CASSAWGGNEQFF. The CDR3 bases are TGTGCCAGCAGCGCTTGGGGCGGGAATGAGCAGTTCTTC.

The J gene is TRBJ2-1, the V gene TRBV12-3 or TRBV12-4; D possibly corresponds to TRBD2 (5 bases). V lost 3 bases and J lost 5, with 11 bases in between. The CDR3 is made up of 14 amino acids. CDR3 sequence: CASSFRGRNNEQFF. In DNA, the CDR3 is TGTGCCAGCAGTTTTCGAGGGAGAAACAATGAGCAGTTCTTC.

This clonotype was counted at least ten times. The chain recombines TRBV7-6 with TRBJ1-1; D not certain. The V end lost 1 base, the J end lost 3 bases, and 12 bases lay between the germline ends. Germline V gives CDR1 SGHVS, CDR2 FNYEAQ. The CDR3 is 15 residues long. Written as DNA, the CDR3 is TGTGCCAGCAGCTTAGTGATCGGCACCTACACTGAAGCTTTCTTT. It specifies CASSLVIGTYTEAFF.

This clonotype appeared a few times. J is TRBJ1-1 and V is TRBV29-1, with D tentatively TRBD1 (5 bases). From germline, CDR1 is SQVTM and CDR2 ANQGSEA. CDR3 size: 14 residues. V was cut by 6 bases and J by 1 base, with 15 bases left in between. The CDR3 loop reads CSVQYRLSNTEAFF. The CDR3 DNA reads TGCAGCGTGCAATACAGGCTGTCGAACACTGAAGCTTTCTTT.

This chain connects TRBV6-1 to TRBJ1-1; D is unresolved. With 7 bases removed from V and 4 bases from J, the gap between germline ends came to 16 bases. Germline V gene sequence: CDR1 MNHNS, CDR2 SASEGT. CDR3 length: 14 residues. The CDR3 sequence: CASMGTRGVTEAFF. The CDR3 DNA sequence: TGTGCCAGCATGGGAACGCGTGGGGTCACTGAAGCTTTCTTT.

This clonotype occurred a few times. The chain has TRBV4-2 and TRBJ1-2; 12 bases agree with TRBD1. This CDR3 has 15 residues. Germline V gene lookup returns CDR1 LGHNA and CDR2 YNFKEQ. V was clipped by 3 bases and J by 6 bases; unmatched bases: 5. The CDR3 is CASSQAGQGANGYTF. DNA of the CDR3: TGTGCCAGCAGCCAGGCGGGACAGGGGGCAAATGGCTACACCTTC.

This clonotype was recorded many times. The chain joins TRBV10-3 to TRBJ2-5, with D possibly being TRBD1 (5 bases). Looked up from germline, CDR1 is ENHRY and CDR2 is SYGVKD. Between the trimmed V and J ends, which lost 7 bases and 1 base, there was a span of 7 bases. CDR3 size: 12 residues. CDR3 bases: TGTGCCATCAAGACAGTCCAAGAGACCCAGTACTTC. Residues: CAIKTVQETQYF.

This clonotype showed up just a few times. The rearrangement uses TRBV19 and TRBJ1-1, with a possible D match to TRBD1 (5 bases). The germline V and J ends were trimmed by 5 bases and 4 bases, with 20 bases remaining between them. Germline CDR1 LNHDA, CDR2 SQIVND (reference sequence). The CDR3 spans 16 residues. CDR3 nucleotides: TGTGCCAGTAGTCCCCAAGGACACCCGACTCTCACTGAAGCTTTCTTT. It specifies CASSPQGHPTLTEAFF.

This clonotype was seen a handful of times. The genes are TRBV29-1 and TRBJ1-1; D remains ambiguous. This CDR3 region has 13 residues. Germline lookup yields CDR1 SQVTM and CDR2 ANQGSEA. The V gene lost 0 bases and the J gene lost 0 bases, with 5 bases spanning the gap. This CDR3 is CSVEDYLNTEAFF. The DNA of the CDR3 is TGCAGCGTTGAAGACTACTTGAACACTGAAGCTTTCTTT.

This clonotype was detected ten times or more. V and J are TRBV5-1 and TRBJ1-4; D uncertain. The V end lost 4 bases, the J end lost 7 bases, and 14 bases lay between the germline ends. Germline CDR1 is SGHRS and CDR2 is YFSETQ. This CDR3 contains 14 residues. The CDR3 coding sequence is TGCGCCAGCAGCCCGAGGCCTGGACGTGAAAAACTGTTTTTT. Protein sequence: CASSPRPGREKLFF.

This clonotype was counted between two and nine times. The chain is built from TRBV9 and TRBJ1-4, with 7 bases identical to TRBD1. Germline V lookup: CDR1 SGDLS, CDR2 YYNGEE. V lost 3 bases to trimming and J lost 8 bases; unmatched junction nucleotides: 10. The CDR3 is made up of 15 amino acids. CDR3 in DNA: TGTGCCAGCAGCGGTACAGGGGCGACTAGGGAAAAACTGTTTTTT. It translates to CASSGTGATREKLFF.

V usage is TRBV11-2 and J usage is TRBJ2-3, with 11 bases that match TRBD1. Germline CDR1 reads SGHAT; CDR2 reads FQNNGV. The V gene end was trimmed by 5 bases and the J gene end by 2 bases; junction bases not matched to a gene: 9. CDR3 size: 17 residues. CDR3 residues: CASSTRTGGYDTDTQYF. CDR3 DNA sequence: TGTGCCAGCAGCACCAGGACAGGGGGCTACGACACAGATACGCAGTATTTT.

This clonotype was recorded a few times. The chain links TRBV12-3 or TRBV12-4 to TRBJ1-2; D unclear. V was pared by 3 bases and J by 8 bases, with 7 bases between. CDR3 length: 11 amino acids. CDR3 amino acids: CASSLAWGYTF. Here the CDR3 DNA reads TGTGCCAGCAGTTTGGCCTGGGGCTACACCTTC.

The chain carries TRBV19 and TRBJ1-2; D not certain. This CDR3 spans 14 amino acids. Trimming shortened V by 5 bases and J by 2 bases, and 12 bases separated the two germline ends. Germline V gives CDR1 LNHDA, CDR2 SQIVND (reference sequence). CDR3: CASSVLEVNYGYTF. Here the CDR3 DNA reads TGTGCCAGTAGTGTCCTCGAGGTCAACTATGGCTACACCTTC. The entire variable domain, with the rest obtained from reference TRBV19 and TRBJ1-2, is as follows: DGGITQSPKYLFRKEGQNVTLSCEQNLNHDAMYWYRQDPGQGLRLIYYSQIVNDFQKGDIAEGYSVSREKKESFPLTVTSAQKNPTAFYLCASSVLEVNYGYTFGSGTRLTVV.

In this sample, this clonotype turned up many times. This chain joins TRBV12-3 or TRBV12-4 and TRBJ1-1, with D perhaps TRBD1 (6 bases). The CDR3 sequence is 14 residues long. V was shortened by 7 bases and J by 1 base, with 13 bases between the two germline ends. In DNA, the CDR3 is TGTGCCAGCAATATGGGACAAACGAACACTGAAGCTTTCTTT. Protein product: CASNMGQTNTEAFF.

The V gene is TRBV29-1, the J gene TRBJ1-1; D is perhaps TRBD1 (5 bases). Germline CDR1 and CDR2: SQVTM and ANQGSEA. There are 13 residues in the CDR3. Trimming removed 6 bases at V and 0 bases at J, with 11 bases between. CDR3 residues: CSVEWGMNTEAFF. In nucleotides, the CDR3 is TGCAGCGTAGAATGGGGGATGAACACTGAAGCTTTCTTT.

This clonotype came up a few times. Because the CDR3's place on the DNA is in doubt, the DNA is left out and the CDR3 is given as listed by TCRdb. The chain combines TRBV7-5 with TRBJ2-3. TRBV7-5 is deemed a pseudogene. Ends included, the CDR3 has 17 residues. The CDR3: CISVSEGQDGITDTQYF.